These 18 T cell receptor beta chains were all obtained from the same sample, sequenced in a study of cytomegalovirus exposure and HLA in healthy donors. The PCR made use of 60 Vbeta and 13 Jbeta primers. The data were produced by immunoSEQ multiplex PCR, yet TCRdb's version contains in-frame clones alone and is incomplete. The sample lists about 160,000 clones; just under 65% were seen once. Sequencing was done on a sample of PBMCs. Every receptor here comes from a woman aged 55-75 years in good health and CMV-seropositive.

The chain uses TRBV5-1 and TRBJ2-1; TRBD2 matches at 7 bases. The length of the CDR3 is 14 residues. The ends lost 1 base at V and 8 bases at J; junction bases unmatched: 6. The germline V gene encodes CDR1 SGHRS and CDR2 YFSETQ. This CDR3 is CASSLNQGGDEQFF. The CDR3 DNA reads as TGCGCCAGCAGCTTGAATCAGGGAGGGGATGAGCAGTTCTTC.

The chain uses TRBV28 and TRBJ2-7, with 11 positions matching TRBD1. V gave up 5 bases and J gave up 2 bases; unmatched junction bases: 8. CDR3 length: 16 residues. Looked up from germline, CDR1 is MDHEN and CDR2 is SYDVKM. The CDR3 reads CASSPPGTGGTYEQYF. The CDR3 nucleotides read TGTGCCAGCAGTCCCCCGGGGACAGGGGGTACCTACGAGCAGTACTTC. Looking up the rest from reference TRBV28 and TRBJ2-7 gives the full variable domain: DVKVTQSSRYLVKRTGEKVFLECVQDMDHENMFWYRQDPGLGLRLIYFSYDVKMKEKGDIPEGYSVSREKKERFSLILESASTNQTSMYLCASSPPGTGGTYEQYFGPGTRLTVT.

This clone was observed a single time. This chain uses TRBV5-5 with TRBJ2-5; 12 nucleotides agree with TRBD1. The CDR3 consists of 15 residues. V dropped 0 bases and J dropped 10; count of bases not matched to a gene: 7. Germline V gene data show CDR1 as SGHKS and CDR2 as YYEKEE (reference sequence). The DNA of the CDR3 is TGTGCCAGCAGCTTGGAGGGGGACAGGGGGCGGATCCAGTACTTC. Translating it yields CASSLEGDRGRIQYF.

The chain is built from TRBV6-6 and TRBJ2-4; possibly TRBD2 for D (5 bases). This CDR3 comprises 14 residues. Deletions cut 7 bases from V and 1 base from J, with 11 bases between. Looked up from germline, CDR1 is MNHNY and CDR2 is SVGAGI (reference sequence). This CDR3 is CASTPREAKNIQYF. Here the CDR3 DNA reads TGTGCCAGCACCCCGAGGGAGGCCAAAAACATTCAGTACTTC.

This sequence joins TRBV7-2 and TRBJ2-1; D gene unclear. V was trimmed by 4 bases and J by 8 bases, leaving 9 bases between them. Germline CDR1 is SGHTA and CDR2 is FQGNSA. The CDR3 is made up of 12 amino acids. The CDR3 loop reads CASSYTLYEQFF. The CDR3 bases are TGTGCCAGCAGCTATACCCTATATGAGCAGTTCTTC.

The CDR3 nucleotides read TGTGCCAGCAGCTTAACAGGGACTATCTCCTACGAGCAGTACTTC. The encoded protein is CASSLTGTISYEQYF. The chain combines TRBV5-6 with TRBJ2-7; possibly TRBD2 for D (7 bases). V was clipped by 2 bases and J by 0 bases, with 12 bases between them. The CDR3 runs 15 residues. CDR1 SGHDT and CDR2 YYEEEE come from the germline V gene.

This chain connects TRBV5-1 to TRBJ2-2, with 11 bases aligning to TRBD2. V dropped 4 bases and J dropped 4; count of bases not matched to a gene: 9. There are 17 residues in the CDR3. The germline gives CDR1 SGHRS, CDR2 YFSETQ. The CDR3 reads CASSKQQLAGVTGELFF. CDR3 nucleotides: TGCGCCAGCAGCAAACAACAACTAGCGGGAGTCACCGGGGAGCTGTTTTTT.

CDR3 in DNA: TGTGCCAGCAGCTCGGGACTAGCGGGGGGCAATGAGCAGTTCTTC. The encoded protein is CASSSGLAGGNEQFF. The chain is built from TRBV7-3 and TRBJ2-1; 15 nucleotides align to TRBD2. There are 15 residues in the CDR3. Germline-derived CDR1 and CDR2 are SGHTA and FQGTGA. V lost 4 bases to trimming and J lost 6 bases; unmatched junction nucleotides: 1.

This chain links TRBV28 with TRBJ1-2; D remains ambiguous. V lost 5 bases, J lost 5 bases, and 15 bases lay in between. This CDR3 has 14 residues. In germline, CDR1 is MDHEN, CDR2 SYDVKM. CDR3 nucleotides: TGTGCCAGCAGTCCCCCGCAGTTACCATATGGCTACACCTTC. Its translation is CASSPPQLPYGYTF.

The CDR3 reads CASSLRGTYEQYF. In nucleotides, the CDR3 is TGTGCCAGCAGCTTAAGGGGAACCTACGAGCAGTACTTC. The chain combines TRBV5-5 with TRBJ2-7; possibly TRBD1 for D (5 bases). V was cut by 2 bases and J by 2 bases, with 8 bases left in between. The CDR3 runs 13 residues. The germline V gene encodes CDR1 SGHKS and CDR2 YYEKEE (reference sequence). The whole variable domain, filled in from reference TRBV5-5 and TRBJ2-7, reads DAGVTQSPTHLIKTRGQQVTLRCSPISGHKSVSWYQQVLGQGPQFIFQYYEKEERGRGNFPDRFSARQFPNYSSELNVNALLLGDSALYLCASSLRGTYEQYFGPGTRLTVT.

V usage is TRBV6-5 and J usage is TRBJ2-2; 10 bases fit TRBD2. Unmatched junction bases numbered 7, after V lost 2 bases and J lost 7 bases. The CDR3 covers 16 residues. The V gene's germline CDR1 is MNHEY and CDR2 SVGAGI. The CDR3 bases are TGTGCCAGCAGTTACGGGCCTAGCGGGAGATACGGGGAGCTGTTTTTT. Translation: CASSYGPSGRYGELFF.

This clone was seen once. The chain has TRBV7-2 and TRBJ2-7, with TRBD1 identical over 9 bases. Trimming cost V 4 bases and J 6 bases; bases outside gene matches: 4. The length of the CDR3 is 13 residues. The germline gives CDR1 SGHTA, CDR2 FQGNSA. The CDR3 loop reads CASSSRQGGEQYF. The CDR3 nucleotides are TGTGCCAGCAGCTCCCGACAGGGGGGCGAGCAGTACTTC.

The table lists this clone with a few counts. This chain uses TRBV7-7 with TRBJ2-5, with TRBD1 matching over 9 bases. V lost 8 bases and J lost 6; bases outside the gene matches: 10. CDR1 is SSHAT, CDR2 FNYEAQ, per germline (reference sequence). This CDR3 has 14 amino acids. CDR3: CASGPGTGLKTQYF. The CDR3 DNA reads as TGTGCCAGCGGTCCCGGGACAGGGCTGAAGACCCAGTACTTC.

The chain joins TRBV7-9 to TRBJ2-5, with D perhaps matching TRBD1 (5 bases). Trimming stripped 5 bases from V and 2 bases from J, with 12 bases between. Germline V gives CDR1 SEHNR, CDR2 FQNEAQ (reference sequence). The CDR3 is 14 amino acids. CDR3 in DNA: TGTGCCAGCAGCCTGGGTAGGGGACAAGAGACCCAGTACTTC. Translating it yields CASSLGRGQETQYF.

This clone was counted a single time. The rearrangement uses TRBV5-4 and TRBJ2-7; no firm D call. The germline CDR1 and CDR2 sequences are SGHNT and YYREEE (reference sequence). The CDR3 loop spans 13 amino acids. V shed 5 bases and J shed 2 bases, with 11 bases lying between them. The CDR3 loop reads CASSLTETYEQYF. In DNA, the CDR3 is TGTGCCAGCAGTTTAACAGAGACCTACGAGCAGTACTTC.

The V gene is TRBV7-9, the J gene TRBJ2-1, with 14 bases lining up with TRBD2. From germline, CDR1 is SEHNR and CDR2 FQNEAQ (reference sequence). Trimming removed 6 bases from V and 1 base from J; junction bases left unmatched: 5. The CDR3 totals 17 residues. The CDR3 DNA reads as TGTGCCAGCAGACTAGGGACTAGCGGGAGTTCCTACAATGAGCAGTTCTTC. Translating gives CASRLGTSGSSYNEQFF. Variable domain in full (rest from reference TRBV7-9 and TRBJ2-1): DTGVSQNPRHKITKRGQNVTFRCDPISEHNRLYWYRQTLGQGPEFLTYFQNEAQLEKSRLLSDRFSAERPKGSFSTLEIQRTEQGDSAMYLCASRLGTSGSSYNEQFFGPGTRLTVL.

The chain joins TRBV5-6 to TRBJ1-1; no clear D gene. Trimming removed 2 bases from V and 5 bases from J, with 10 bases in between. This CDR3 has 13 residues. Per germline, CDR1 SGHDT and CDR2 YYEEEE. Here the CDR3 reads CASSLYSGTEAFF. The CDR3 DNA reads TGTGCCAGCAGCTTATACTCGGGGACTGAAGCTTTCTTT.

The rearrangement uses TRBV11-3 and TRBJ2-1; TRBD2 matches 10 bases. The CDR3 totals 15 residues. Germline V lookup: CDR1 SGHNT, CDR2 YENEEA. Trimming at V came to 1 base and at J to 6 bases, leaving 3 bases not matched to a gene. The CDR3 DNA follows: TGTGCCAGCAGCTTAGCAAGCGGGAGGGCCAATGAGCAGTTCTTC. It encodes CASSLASGRANEQFF.